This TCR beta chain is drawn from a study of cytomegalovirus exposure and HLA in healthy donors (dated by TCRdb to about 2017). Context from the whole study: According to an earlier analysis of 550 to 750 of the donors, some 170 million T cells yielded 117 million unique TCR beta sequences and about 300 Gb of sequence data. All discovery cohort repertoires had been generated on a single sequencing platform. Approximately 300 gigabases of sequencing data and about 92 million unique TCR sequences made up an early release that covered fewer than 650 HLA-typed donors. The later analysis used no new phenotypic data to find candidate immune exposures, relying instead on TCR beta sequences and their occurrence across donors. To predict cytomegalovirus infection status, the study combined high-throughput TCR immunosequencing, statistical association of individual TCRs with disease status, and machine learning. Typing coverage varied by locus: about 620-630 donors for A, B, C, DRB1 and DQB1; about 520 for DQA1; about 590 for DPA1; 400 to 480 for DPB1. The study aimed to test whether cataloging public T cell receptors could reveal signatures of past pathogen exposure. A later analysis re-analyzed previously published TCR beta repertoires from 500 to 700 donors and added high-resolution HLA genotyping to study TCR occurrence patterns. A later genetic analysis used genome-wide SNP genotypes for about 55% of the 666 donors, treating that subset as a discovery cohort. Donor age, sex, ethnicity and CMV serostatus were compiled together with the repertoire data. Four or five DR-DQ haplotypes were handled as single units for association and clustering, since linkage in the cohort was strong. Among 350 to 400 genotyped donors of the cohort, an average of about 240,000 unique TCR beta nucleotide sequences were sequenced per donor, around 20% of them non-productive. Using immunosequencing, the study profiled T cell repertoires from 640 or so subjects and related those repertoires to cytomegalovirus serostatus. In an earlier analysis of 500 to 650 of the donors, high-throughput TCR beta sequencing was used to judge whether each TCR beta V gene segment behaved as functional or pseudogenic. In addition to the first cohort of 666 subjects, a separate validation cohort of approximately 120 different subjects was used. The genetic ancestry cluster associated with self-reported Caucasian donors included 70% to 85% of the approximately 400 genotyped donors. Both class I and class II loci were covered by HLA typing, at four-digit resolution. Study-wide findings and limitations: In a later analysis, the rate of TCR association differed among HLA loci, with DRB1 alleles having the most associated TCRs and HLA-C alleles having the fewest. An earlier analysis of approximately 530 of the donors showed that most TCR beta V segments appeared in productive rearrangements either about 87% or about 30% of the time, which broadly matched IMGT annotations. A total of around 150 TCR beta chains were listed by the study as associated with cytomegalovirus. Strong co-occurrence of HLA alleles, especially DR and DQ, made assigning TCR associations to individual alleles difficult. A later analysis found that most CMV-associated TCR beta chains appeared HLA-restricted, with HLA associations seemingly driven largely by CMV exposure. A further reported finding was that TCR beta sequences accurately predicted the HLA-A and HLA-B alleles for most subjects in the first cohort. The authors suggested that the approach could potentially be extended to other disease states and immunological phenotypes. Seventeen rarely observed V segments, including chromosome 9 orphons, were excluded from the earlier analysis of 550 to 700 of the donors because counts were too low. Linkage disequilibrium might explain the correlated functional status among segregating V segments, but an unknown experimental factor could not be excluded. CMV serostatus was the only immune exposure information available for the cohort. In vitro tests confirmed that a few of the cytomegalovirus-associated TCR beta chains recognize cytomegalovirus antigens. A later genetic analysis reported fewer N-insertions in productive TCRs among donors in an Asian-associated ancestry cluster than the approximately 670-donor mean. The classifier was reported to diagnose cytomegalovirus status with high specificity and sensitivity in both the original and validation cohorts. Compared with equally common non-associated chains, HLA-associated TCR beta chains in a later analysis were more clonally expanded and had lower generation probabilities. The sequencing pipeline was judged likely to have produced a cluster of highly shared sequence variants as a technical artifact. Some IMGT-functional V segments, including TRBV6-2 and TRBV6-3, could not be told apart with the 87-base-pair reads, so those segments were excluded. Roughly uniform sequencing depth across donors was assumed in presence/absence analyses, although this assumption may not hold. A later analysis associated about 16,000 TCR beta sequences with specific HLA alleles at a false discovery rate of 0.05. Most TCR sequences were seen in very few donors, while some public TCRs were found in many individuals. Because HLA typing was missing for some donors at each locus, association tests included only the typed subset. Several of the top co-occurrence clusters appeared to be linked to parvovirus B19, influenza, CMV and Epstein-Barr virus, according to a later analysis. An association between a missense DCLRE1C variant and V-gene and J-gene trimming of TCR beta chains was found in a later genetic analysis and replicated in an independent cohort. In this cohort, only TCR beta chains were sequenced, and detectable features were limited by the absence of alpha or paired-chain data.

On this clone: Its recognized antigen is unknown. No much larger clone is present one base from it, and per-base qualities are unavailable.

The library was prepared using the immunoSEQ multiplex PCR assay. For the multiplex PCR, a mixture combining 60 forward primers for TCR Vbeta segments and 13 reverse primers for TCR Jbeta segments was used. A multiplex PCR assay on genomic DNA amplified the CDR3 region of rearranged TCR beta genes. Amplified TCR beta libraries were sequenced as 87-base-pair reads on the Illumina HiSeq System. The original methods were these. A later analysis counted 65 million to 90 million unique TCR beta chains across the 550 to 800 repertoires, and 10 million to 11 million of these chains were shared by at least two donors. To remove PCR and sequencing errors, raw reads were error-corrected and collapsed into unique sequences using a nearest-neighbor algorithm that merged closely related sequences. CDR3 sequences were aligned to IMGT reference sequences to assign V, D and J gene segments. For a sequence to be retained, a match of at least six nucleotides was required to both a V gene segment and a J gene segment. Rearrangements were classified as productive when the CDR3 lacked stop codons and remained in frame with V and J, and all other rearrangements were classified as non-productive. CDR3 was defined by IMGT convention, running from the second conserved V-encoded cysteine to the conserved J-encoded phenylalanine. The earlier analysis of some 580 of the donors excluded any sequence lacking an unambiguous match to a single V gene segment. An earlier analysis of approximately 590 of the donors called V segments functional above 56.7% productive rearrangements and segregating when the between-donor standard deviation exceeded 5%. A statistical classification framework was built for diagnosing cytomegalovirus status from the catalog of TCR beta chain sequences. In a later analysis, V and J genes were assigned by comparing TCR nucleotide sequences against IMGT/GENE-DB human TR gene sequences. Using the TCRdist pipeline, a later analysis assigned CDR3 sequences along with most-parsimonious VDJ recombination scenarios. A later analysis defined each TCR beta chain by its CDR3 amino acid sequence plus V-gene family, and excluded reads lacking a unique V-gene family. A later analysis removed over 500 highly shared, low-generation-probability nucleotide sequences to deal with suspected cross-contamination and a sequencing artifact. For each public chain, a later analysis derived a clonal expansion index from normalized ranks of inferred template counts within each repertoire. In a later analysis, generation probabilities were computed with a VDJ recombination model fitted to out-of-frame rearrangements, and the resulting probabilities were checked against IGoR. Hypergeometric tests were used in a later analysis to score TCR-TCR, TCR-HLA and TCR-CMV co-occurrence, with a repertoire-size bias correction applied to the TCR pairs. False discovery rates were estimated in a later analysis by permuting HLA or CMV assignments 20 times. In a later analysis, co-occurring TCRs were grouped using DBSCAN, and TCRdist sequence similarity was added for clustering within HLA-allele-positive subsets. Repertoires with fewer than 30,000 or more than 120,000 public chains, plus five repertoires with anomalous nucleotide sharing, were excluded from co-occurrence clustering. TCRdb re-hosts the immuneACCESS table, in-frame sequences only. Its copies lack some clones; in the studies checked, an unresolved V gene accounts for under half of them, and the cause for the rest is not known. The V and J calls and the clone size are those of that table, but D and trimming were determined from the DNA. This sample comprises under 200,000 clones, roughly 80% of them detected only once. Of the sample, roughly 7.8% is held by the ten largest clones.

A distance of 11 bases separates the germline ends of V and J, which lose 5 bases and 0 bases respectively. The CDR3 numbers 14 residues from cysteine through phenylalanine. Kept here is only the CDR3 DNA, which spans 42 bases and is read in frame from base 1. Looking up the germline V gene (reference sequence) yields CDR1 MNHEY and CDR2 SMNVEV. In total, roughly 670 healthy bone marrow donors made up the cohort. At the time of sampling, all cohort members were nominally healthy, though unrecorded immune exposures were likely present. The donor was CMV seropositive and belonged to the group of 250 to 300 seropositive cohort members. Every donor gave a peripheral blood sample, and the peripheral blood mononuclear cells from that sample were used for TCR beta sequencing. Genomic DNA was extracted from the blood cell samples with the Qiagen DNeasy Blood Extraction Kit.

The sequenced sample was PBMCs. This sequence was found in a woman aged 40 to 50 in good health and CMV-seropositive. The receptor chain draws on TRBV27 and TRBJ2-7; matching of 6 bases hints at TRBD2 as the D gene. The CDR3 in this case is CASSRDWPSYEQYF. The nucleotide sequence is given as TGTGCCAGCAGTAGGGACTGGCCCTCCTACGAGCAGTACTTC.